Shown below are 16 T cell receptor beta chains from a single sample sequenced in a study of cytomegalovirus exposure and HLA in healthy donors. The primer mix had 60 Vbeta and 13 Jbeta primers. Profiling relied on immunoSEQ multiplex PCR, and the TCRdb table lists in-frame clones only, not all of them. The listing contains about 140,000 clones. The sample was PBMCs. The receptors derive from a man aged 35-49 years in good health and CMV-seronegative.

The chain employs TRBV12-5 and TRBJ2-5; 11 bases map to TRBD1. The end of the DNA fits TRBJ2-7 better, so the J call may be wrong. Germline V lookup: CDR1 LGHNT, CDR2 FRNRAP. The CDR3 covers 14 residues. CDR3 loop: CASGTGQGAYEQYF. The CDR3 nucleotides read TGTGCTAGTGGAACGGGACAGGGGGCCTACGAGCAGTACTTC.

The chain uses TRBV28 and TRBJ2-3; 8 bases match TRBD1. The CDR3 loop spans 15 amino acids. The germline V gene has CDR1 MDHEN and CDR2 SYDVKM. V lost 4 bases to trimming and J lost 4 bases; unmatched junction nucleotides: 7. CDR3 sequence (DNA): TGTGCCAGCAGTTCCTATGGACAGGGACCAGATACGCAGTATTTT. Its translation: CASSSYGQGPDTQYF.

V usage is TRBV19 and J usage is TRBJ1-2; D might be TRBD1 (6 bases). Germline CDR1 is LNHDA and CDR2 is SQIVND (reference sequence). Trimming shortened V by 11 bases and J by 6 bases, and 13 bases separated the two germline ends. CDR3 size: 11 residues. The CDR3 DNA reads as TGTGCCGGCTGGGACATTGATGGCTACACCTTC. It codes for CAGWDIDGYTF.

This chain connects TRBV5-6 to TRBJ1-2; TRBD1 matches 7 bases. J gave up 4 bases and V 0 bases, and 3 bases lay outside the gene matches. In germline, CDR1 is SGHDT, CDR2 YYEEEE. The CDR3 extends over 14 amino acids. CDR3: CASSLEGAGYGYTF. CDR3 DNA sequence: TGTGCCAGCAGCTTGGAGGGGGCTGGCTATGGCTACACCTTC.

CDR3 sequence: CASSFGETQYF. CDR3 DNA sequence: TGTGCCAGCAGTTTTGGCGAGACCCAGTACTTC. This chain connects TRBV28 to TRBJ2-5, with unresolved D. The CDR3 extends over 11 amino acids. Germline CDR1 and CDR2: MDHEN and SYDVKM. Trimming left V 3 bases short and J 5 bases short, with 4 bases between.

The genes are TRBV7-2 and TRBJ1-1; TRBD1 matches 8 bases. The V gene end was trimmed by 3 bases and the J gene end by 0 bases; junction bases not matched to a gene: 6. There are 16 residues in the CDR3. CDR1 SGHTA and CDR2 FQGNSA come from the germline V gene. This chain's CDR3 is CASSFDRGSLNTEAFF. The CDR3 bases are TGTGCCAGCAGCTTTGACAGGGGCAGCCTGAACACTGAAGCTTTCTTT. Complete variable domain (other parts from reference TRBV7-2 and TRBJ1-1): GAGVSQSPSNKVTEKGKDVELRCDPISGHTALYWYRQSLGQGLEFLIYFQGNSAPDKSGLPSDRFSAERTGGSVSTLTIQRTQQEDSAVYLCASSFDRGSLNTEAFFGQGTRLTVV.

The gene calls are TRBV19 and TRBJ2-3, with 13 bases identical to TRBD2. After removal of 6 bases from V and 4 bases from J, the junction contained 7 bases not matched to a gene. Germline values: CDR1 LNHDA, CDR2 SQIVND (reference sequence). This CDR3 has 16 residues. DNA of the CDR3: TGTGCCAGTAGCGCGGGACTAGCGGGGAGCGCAGATACGCAGTATTTT. Its protein is CASSAGLAGSADTQYF.

The chain couples TRBV7-9 to TRBJ2-7; a possible D gene is TRBD1 (6 bases). V lost 2 bases, J lost 2 bases, and 7 bases lay in between. This CDR3 comprises 13 residues. CDR1 SEHNR and CDR2 FQNEAQ come from the germline V gene (reference sequence). The CDR3 loop reads CASSLQGTYEQYF. CDR3 DNA sequence: TGTGCCAGCAGCTTACAGGGGACCTACGAGCAGTACTTC.

The J gene is TRBJ1-5, the V gene TRBV28; D is unresolved. The V end was cut by 5 bases, the J end by 5 bases, with 13 bases between. This CDR3 comprises 14 residues. CDR1 and CDR2 from the germline V gene are MDHEN and SYDVKM. This chain's CDR3 is CASSRPEFHQPQHF. The CDR3 region has the DNA TGTGCCAGCAGTCGACCGGAGTTCCATCAGCCCCAGCATTTT.

The rearrangement links TRBV5-6 to TRBJ1-5; the match to TRBD1 covers 8 bases. The CDR3 has 16 amino acids. Per germline, CDR1 SGHDT and CDR2 YYEEEE. After removal of 1 base from V and 5 bases from J, the junction contained 8 bases not matched to a gene. In DNA form, the CDR3 reads TGTGCCAGCAGCTTGAGGGAAGCCAGGGGGCATCAGCCCCAGCATTTT. This translates into CASSLREARGHQPQHF.

The chain couples TRBV6-5 to TRBJ1-2, with D possibly matching TRBD1 (5 bases). There are 13 residues in the CDR3. The germline V gene encodes CDR1 MNHEY and CDR2 SVGAGI. V was trimmed by 6 bases and J by 4 bases, leaving 12 bases between them. CDR3: CASSTGHLYGYTF. CDR3 nucleotides: TGTGCCAGCAGCACTGGACACCTCTATGGCTACACCTTC.

The J gene is TRBJ2-5, the V gene TRBV7-9; weak D call: TRBD2 (6 bases). The CDR3 is 15 residues long. Germline CDR1 reads SEHNR; CDR2 reads FQNEAQ (reference sequence). V lost 5 bases to trimming and J lost 2 bases, with 15 bases between them. The CDR3 spells CASSVQLAEQETQYF. The CDR3 nucleotides read TGTGCCAGCAGCGTCCAACTAGCTGAACAAGAGACCCAGTACTTC.

The J gene is TRBJ2-7, the V gene TRBV5-1, with 7 bases identical to TRBD1. The CDR3 length is 14 residues. CDR1 is SGHRS and CDR2 is YFSETQ in the germline V gene. V was clipped by 7 bases and J by 0 bases; unmatched bases: 7. CDR3 DNA: TGCGCCAGCCGAGGGACAGTGTCCTCCTACGAGCAGTACTTC. Amino acids: CASRGTVSSYEQYF. The entire variable domain, with the rest obtained from reference TRBV5-1 and TRBJ2-7, is as follows: KAGVTQTPRYLIKTRGQQVTLSCSPISGHRSVSWYQQTPGQGLQFLFEYFSETQRNKGNFPGRFSGRQFSNSRSEMNVSTLELGDSALYLCASRGTVSSYEQYFGPGTRLTVT.

This sequence joins TRBV9 and TRBJ1-3, with D possibly matching TRBD1 (6 bases). Germline CDR1 reads SGDLS; CDR2 reads YYNGEE. The CDR3 length is 15 residues. V lost 4 bases, J lost 2 bases, and 13 bases lay in between. DNA of the CDR3: TGTGCCAGCAGCCCGCGACAGGATCCTGGAAACACCATATATTTT. Its translation is CASSPRQDPGNTIYF.

The V and J genes are TRBV4-1 and TRBJ1-2; a weak D match, TRBD1 (6 bases). The CDR3 is 15 residues long. Germline V gene lookup returns CDR1 MGHRA and CDR2 YSYEKL. Trimming pared 0 bases from V and 2 bases from J, leaving 10 bases between. CDR3 sequence (DNA): TGCGCCAGCAGCCAAGATCCCGGACAGAACTATGGCTACACCTTC. It codes for CASSQDPGQNYGYTF.

This rearrangement joins TRBV4-3 to TRBJ2-3, with a tentative D call TRBD2 (5 bases). V was shortened by 1 base and J by 6 bases, with 11 bases between the two germline ends. There are 14 residues in the CDR3. From germline, CDR1 is LGHNA and CDR2 YSLEER. The CDR3 region has the DNA TGCGCCAGCAGCCAAGGGACGTCGGGGGATACGCAGTATTTT. Its translation is CASSQGTSGDTQYF.